The 32 T cell receptor beta chains in this list originate from one sample, sequenced in a study of graft-versus-host responses after intestinal transplantation (dated by TCRdb to the early 2020s). The protocol used for the library was the immunoSEQ multiplex PCR assay. This immuneACCESS table, as held by TCRdb, lists in-frame sequences with V and J called but not all clones. Of the missing ones, under half trace to an unresolved V gene in checked studies; the others have no known cause. The sample table contains approximately 54,000 clones; only one count was recorded for more than 80% of them. Approximately 5.1% of the sample is in the top ten clones. The source material was PBMCs, sampled approximately 660 days after intestinal transplant. These receptors came from a human patient who received an intestinal transplant, so some T cells may come from the graft donor.

The chain links TRBV18 to TRBJ2-3, with D possibly matching TRBD1 (6 bases). Germline V gene data show CDR1 as KGHSH and CDR2 as LQKENI. V was shortened by 7 bases and J by 8 bases, with 13 bases between the two germline ends. The CDR3 runs to 12 residues. The CDR3 sequence is CASLQGSGTQYF. The CDR3 bases are TGTGCCAGCTTACAGGGTTCAGGTACGCAGTATTTT.

The genes are TRBV27 and TRBJ1-6; 8 bases align to TRBD1. The J segment lost 10 bases and the V segment lost 2 bases, leaving 1 base of the junction unmatched. Germline-derived CDR1 and CDR2 are MNHEY and SMNVEV (reference sequence). The CDR3 contains 13 residues. The CDR3 DNA sequence: TGTGCCAGCAGTTTAACAGGGGGATCACCCCTCCACTTT. The encoded protein is CASSLTGGSPLHF.

This clone appeared a few times. The chain combines TRBV5-1 with TRBJ1-6; 7 bases align to TRBD1. V lost 3 bases to trimming and J lost 9 bases; unmatched junction nucleotides: 3. The CDR3 extends over 13 amino acids. Germline CDR1 SGHRS, CDR2 YFSETQ. This CDR3 reads CASSSDRASPLHF. Here the CDR3 DNA reads TGCGCCAGCAGCTCCGACAGGGCTTCACCCCTCCACTTT. Looking up the rest from reference TRBV5-1 and TRBJ1-6 gives the full variable domain: KAGVTQTPRYLIKTRGQQVTLSCSPISGHRSVSWYQQTPGQGLQFLFEYFSETQRNKGNFPGRFSGRQFSNSRSEMNVSTLELGDSALYLCASSSDRASPLHFGNGTRLTVT.

This clone was observed a handful of times. The genes are TRBV6-1 and TRBJ2-5; 12 bases match TRBD1. Per germline, CDR1 MNHNS and CDR2 SASEGT. The junction had 10 bases not matched to a gene; V was cut back by 4 bases and J by 4 bases. The CDR3 length is 17 residues. The CDR3 nucleotides are TGTGCCAGCAGTGCCCGGACCGGGACAGGGGGCAGAGAGACCCAGTACTTC. Translation: CASSARTGTGGRETQYF.

CDR3 DNA: TGTGCCAGCAGGCAGGGGGCGGGTTCACCCCTCCACTTT. Residues: CASRQGAGSPLHF. The chain carries TRBV6-5 and TRBJ1-6; 8 positions agree with TRBD1. After removal of 6 bases from V and 9 bases from J, the junction contained 4 bases not matched to a gene. Germline-derived CDR1 and CDR2 are MNHEY and SVGAGI. The CDR3 totals 13 residues.

The chain links TRBV30 to TRBJ2-5, with a possible D match to TRBD2 (6 bases). The CDR3 is made up of 12 amino acids. Trimming cost V 0 bases and J 10 bases, with 12 bases left between them. The germline V gene encodes CDR1 GTSNPN and CDR2 SVGIG (reference sequence). CDR3 residues: CAWSVVDGGQYF. DNA of the CDR3: TGTGCCTGGAGTGTAGTGGACGGGGGCCAGTACTTC.

The chain joins TRBV11-2 to TRBJ2-1, with a weak D call TRBD1 (5 bases). CDR1 and CDR2 (germline): SGHAT, FQNNGV. V was shortened by 6 bases and J by 9 bases, with 18 bases between the two germline ends. The CDR3 covers 14 residues. The DNA of the CDR3 is TGTGCCAGCAGTTCTTCCGCAGGGTTGGGTGAGCAGTTCTTC. Its translation is CASSSSAGLGEQFF.

The genes are TRBV4-1 and TRBJ2-7; weak D call: TRBD2 (5 bases). V was clipped by 0 bases and J by 4 bases, with 16 bases between them. CDR1 MGHRA and CDR2 YSYEKL come from the germline V gene. The CDR3 length is 16 residues. The CDR3 reads CASSQEYGESGYEQYF. Here the CDR3 DNA reads TGCGCCAGCAGCCAAGAATACGGAGAGAGCGGATACGAGCAGTACTTC.

This clone was counted once. The genes are TRBV19 and TRBJ2-1, with D unclear. The V end was cut by 3 bases, the J end by 9 bases, with 18 bases between. CDR1 is LNHDA and CDR2 is SQIVND in the germline V gene (reference sequence). The CDR3 contains 15 residues. As DNA, the CDR3 is TGTGCCAGTAGTATCGGACGCTACCCTGGTGGTGAGCAGTTCTTC. The encoded protein is CASSIGRYPGGEQFF.

The gene calls are TRBV18 and TRBJ1-2; 7 positions match TRBD1. Germline CDR1 reads KGHSH; CDR2 reads LQKENI. This CDR3 contains 14 residues. J was trimmed by 8 bases and V by 5 bases; bases with no gene match: 11. In nucleotides, the CDR3 is TGTGCCAGCTCAAAGGGGGCTGCCGGATACGGCTACACCTTC. This sequence encodes CASSKGAAGYGYTF.

This clone was detected only once. The chain is built from TRBV19 and TRBJ2-3; 9 positions agree with TRBD1. The junction had 4 bases not matched to a gene; V was cut back by 4 bases and J by 2 bases. Per the germline V gene, CDR1 is LNHDA and CDR2 is SQIVND (reference sequence). The CDR3 loop spans 15 amino acids. CDR3 coding DNA: TGTGCCAGTAGTACGGGACAGGGAAACACAGATACGCAGTATTTT. This gives the protein CASSTGQGNTDTQYF.

The DNA of the CDR3 is TGTGCCAGCAGTGAACTGACAGGGGATAGTGAAAAACTGTTTTTT. Its translation: CASSELTGDSEKLFF. The chain couples TRBV6-1 to TRBJ1-4; TRBD1 agrees at 8 bases. V shed 2 bases and J 7 bases; nucleotides not matched to a gene: 6. Germline loops: CDR1 MNHNS, CDR2 SASEGT. The CDR3 totals 15 residues.

In its sample, this clone was seen once. The DNA of the CDR3 is TGTGCCAGCAGTCCGGACAGGGGGCGAGTAGTGGCTTTCTTT. Translation gives CASSPDRGRVVAFF. V gene TRBV28 combines with J gene TRBJ1-1; 11 bases map to TRBD1. Germline values: CDR1 MDHEN, CDR2 SYDVKM. The CDR3 runs to 14 residues. J gave up 11 bases and V 5 bases, and 10 bases lay outside the gene matches.

This chain joins TRBV10-3 and TRBJ1-2; 7 bases agree with TRBD1. The length of the CDR3 is 14 residues. Germline CDR1 reads ENHRY; CDR2 reads SYGVKD. With 5 bases clipped from V and 8 bases from J, the junction kept 11 bases outside the gene matches. The CDR3 DNA is TGTGCCATCAGTCCCTCAGGGCGGGACAGAGGCTACACCTTC. Encoded protein: CAISPSGRDRGYTF.

This clone was recorded only once. The J gene is TRBJ1-3, the V gene TRBV4-2; D remains ambiguous. The germline gives CDR1 LGHNA, CDR2 YNFKEQ. Trimming removed 5 bases at V and 6 bases at J, with 11 bases between. The CDR3 loop spans 13 amino acids. CDR3 coding DNA: TGTGCCAGCAGCTTGTACGGTGAAAACACCATATATTTT. Translated, it gives CASSLYGENTIYF.

V gene TRBV7-6 combines with J gene TRBJ2-7; no clear D. Between the trimmed V and J ends, which lost 1 base and 4 bases, there was a span of 11 bases. Germline V gives CDR1 SGHVS, CDR2 FNYEAQ. This CDR3 contains 14 residues. CDR3 region: CASSLGMGLYEQYF. DNA for the CDR3: TGTGCCAGCAGCTTAGGCATGGGCCTGTACGAGCAGTACTTC. Looking up the rest from reference TRBV7-6 and TRBJ2-7 gives the full variable domain: GAGVSQSPRYKVTKRGQDVALRCDPISGHVSLYWYRQALGQGPEFLTYFNYEAQQDKSGLPNDRFSAERPEGSISTLTIQRTEQRDSAMYRCASSLGMGLYEQYFGPGTRLTVT.

The chain links TRBV30 to TRBJ1-6; D is perhaps TRBD1 (6 bases). This CDR3 comprises 16 residues. V gave up 3 bases and J gave up 8 bases, with 20 bases separating them. Looked up from germline, CDR1 is GTSNPN and CDR2 is SVGIG (reference sequence). CDR3 residues: CAWRTLTGRGDSPLHF. CDR3 nucleotide sequence: TGTGCCTGGAGAACTCTTACAGGGCGGGGGGATTCACCCCTCCACTTT. The whole variable domain, filled in from reference TRBV30 and TRBJ1-6, reads SQTIHQWPATLVQPVGSPLSLECTVEGTSNPNLYWYRQAAGRGLQLLFYSVGIGQISSEVPQNLSASRPQDRQFILSSKKLLLSDSGFYLCAWRTLTGRGDSPLHFGNGTRLTVT.

The chain is built from TRBV4-2 and TRBJ2-6, with D perhaps TRBD1 (5 bases). Per the germline V gene, CDR1 is LGHNA and CDR2 is YNFKEQ. The CDR3 consists of 13 residues. V was clipped by 9 bases and J by 1 base, with 7 bases between them. As DNA, the CDR3 is TGTGCCAGTAGGGGTTCTGGGGCCAACGTCCTGACTTTC. Its translation is CASRGSGANVLTF.

About this clone: Other DNA sequences from this sample encode an identical CDR3 as well. The rearrangement joins TRBV5-1 to TRBJ2-7, with D perhaps matching TRBD1 or TRBD2 (5 bases each). CDR1 and CDR2 from the germline V gene are SGHRS and YFSETQ. The CDR3 loop spans 12 amino acids. V lost 0 bases, J lost 4 bases, and 5 bases lay in between. CDR3 coding DNA: TGCGCCAGCAGCTTGGGGGGGTACGAGCAGTACTTC. This sequence encodes CASSLGGYEQYF. The complete variable domain, with remaining parts taken from reference TRBV5-1 and TRBJ2-7, reads KAGVTQTPRYLIKTRGQQVTLSCSPISGHRSVSWYQQTPGQGLQFLFEYFSETQRNKGNFPGRFSGRQFSNSRSEMNVSTLELGDSALYLCASSLGGYEQYFGPGTRLTVT.

The chain uses TRBV5-4 and TRBJ2-7; TRBD2 is a possible D gene (7 bases). Germline CDR1 SGHNT, CDR2 YYREEE (reference sequence). CDR3 length: 15 residues. Between the trimmed V and J ends, which lost 1 base and 0 bases, there was a span of 11 bases. Written as DNA, the CDR3 is TGTGCCAGCAGCTTGTCGGGGGGCCTCTCCTACGAGCAGTACTTC. This sequence encodes CASSLSGGLSYEQYF.

CDR3: CASSYTSGGAYEQYF. For the CDR3, the DNA is TGTGCCAGCAGCTATACTAGCGGGGGGGCATACGAGCAGTACTTC. The genes are TRBV7-9 and TRBJ2-7; 13 bases align to TRBD2. V lost 4 bases to trimming and J lost 4 bases; unmatched junction nucleotides: 4. Germline V lookup: CDR1 SEHNR, CDR2 FQNEAQ (reference sequence). This CDR3 has 15 residues.

The chain has TRBV11-1 and TRBJ2-1; the match to TRBD2 covers 10 bases. Germline loops: CDR1 SGHAT, CDR2 FQDESV (reference sequence). The CDR3 is 17 residues long. Losses at the gene ends were 2 bases for V and 3 bases for J; bases not matched to a gene: 7. CDR3 DNA: TGTGCCAGCAGCTTAATGCGGACTAGCGGACGCTACAATGAGCAGTTCTTC. This encodes CASSLMRTSGRYNEQFF.

The rearrangement joins TRBV5-1 to TRBJ1-2; D is uncertain. Germline V CDR1 and CDR2: SGHRS, YFSETQ. Trimming took 3 bases from V and 4 from J, leaving 13 bases between them. The CDR3 runs 14 residues. The CDR3 reads CASSSDGSPYGYTF. CDR3 sequence (DNA): TGCGCCAGCAGCTCCGACGGCTCCCCCTATGGCTACACCTTC.

V gene TRBV5-1 combines with J gene TRBJ2-3; D is uncertain. CDR1 and CDR2 from the germline V gene are SGHRS and YFSETQ. Trimming removed 0 bases from V and 1 base from J, with 9 bases in between. The CDR3 sequence is 15 residues long. CDR3 bases: TGCGCCAGCAGCTTGGTAGGGTTGGGCACAGATACGCAGTATTTT. Translation gives CASSLVGLGTDTQYF.

This chain joins TRBV7-9 and TRBJ1-5; 7 bases are shared with TRBD1. Per the germline V gene, CDR1 is SEHNR and CDR2 is FQNEAQ (reference sequence). The J segment lost 1 base and the V segment lost 5 bases, leaving 11 bases of the junction unmatched. The length of the CDR3 is 17 residues. DNA for the CDR3: TGTGCCAGCAGCCCCGGGACAGCGGGATGGAGCAATCAGCCCCAGCATTTT. Its protein product is CASSPGTAGWSNQPQHF.

The chain has TRBV4-2 and TRBJ2-7; D remains ambiguous. The CDR3 has 15 amino acids. Per germline, CDR1 LGHNA and CDR2 YNFKEQ. The V gene lost 5 bases and the J gene lost 2 bases, with 16 bases spanning the gap. The CDR3 is CASSLVAGGAYEQYF. For the CDR3, the DNA is TGTGCCAGCAGCTTGGTCGCCGGTGGGGCCTACGAGCAGTACTTC.

The chain is built from TRBV6-5 and TRBJ1-2, with 7 bases that match TRBD1. There are 14 residues in the CDR3. The trim removed 5 bases at V and 5 bases at J, leaving 8 bases unmatched. Germline V gene sequence: CDR1 MNHEY, CDR2 SVGAGI. CDR3 nucleotides: TGTGCCAGCAGTAGTGGTTCGACAGGGTATGGCTACACCTTC. Its protein is CASSSGSTGYGYTF.

The genes are TRBV5-1 and TRBJ2-1, with 9 bases lining up with TRBD2. The germline V gene has CDR1 SGHRS and CDR2 YFSETQ. CDR3 length: 16 amino acids. After removal of 0 bases from V and 7 bases from J, the junction contained 8 bases not matched to a gene. DNA for the CDR3: TGCGCCAGCAGCTTGGTGTTGGCGGGGGGGCTTAATGAGCAGTTCTTC. This codes for CASSLVLAGGLNEQFF.

V usage is TRBV6-1 and J usage is TRBJ2-2; D gene ambiguous. Trimming took off 7 bases at V and 3 bases at J, with 15 bases between the two ends. The CDR3 extends over 15 amino acids. From germline, CDR1 is MNHNS and CDR2 SASEGT. As DNA, the CDR3 is TGTGCCAGCAATCGAGACACCTCTTACACCGGGGAGCTGTTTTTT. Amino acid sequence: CASNRDTSYTGELFF.

The J gene is TRBJ2-6, the V gene TRBV5-1; D uncertain. Trimming removed 2 bases from V and 4 bases from J, with 13 bases in between. Germline V gene data show CDR1 as SGHRS and CDR2 as YFSETQ. There are 16 residues in the CDR3. CDR3 amino acids: CASSFTADPGANVLTF. CDR3 DNA: TGCGCCAGCAGCTTTACGGCAGACCCAGGGGCCAACGTCCTGACTTTC.

The chain recombines TRBV21-1 with TRBJ1-4; the DNA was not compared with TRBD1, the D call given in the table. TRBV21-1 has pseudogene status. The CDR3 covers 11 residues. This CDR3 is CPGTEDEKLFF. In DNA form, the CDR3 reads TGCCCTGGGACAGAGGATGAAAAACTGTTTTTT.

This clone was counted once. The chain carries TRBV5-1 and TRBJ2-1; 7 nucleotides align to TRBD1. Germline CDR1 and CDR2: SGHRS and YFSETQ. The CDR3 runs to 15 residues. With 4 bases clipped from V and 6 bases from J, the junction kept 10 bases outside the gene matches. The CDR3 reads CASSPGQELGNEQFF. The CDR3 DNA reads as TGCGCCAGCAGCCCCGGACAGGAATTGGGCAATGAGCAGTTCTTC.